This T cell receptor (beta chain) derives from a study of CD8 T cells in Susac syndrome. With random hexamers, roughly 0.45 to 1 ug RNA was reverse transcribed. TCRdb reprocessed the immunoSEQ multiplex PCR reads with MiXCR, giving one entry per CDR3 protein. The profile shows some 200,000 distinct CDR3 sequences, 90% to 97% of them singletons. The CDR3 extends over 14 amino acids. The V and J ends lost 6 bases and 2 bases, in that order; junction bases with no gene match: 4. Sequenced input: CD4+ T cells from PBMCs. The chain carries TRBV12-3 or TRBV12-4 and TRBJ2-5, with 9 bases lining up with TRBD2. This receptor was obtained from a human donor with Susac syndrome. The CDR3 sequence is CASRAGGGQETQYF. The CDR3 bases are TGTGCCAGCAGAGCGGGGGGCGGTCAAGAGACCCAGTACTTC.